The clone carrying this T cell receptor (beta chain) was observed a handful of times. What it binds is not known. The sample comes from a study of cytomegalovirus exposure and HLA in healthy donors. Study-wide results and limits: In a later analysis, at a false discovery rate of 0.05, 17,000 or so TCR beta sequences matched HLA alleles.

The PCR had 60 Vbeta and 13 Jbeta primers. Measured with immunoSEQ multiplex PCR; TCRdb has only the in-frame clones, and not every one. Here the sample spans roughly 120,000 clones, 76% being singletons. The sample taken for sequencing was PBMCs. The receptor was derived from a man aged 25-45 years in good health and CMV-seropositive.

CDR3 residues: CASSPDRDREVEQYF. In nucleotides, the CDR3 is TGTGCCAGCAGCCCTGACCGGGACAGGGAGGTCGAGCAGTACTTC. The chain is built from TRBV7-2 and TRBJ2-7, with 9 bases lining up with TRBD1. The V gene end was trimmed by 5 bases and the J gene end by 6 bases; junction bases not matched to a gene: 11. There are 15 residues in the CDR3. Germline lookup yields CDR1 SGHTA and CDR2 FQGNSA.